The entry below gives a single TCR beta chain sequence along with its context. Its antigen remains unknown. One junction end disagrees with the germline gene, perhaps due to a read error. Donation came from healthy Caucasian individuals in Russia who were aged about 6 to 90. This CDR3 region has 15 residues. Germline V CDR1 and CDR2: SNHLY, FYNNEI. The data belong to a study of blood T cells in healthy people across ages. A second PCR, run for about 7 to 12 cycles, used a sample-barcoded 5' primer plus a J-beta primer mix. One entry per CDR3 protein, called by TCRdb with MiXCR from the 5' RACE reads. The data contain over 600,000 distinct CDR3 sequences, around 50% of them singletons. Regarding the study as a whole: The study regarded diversity estimates from one million T cells as underestimates. Donor CMV infection status was unknown, possibly confounding age-related changes in expanded clonotypes.

What was sequenced was blood. This sequence joins TRBV2 and TRBJ2-3; D is possibly TRBD1 (7 bases). This clonotype was sampled from a man older than 75 in good health. The DNA for the CDR3 is TGTGCCAGCAGTCGACAGGGACTCAGCATAGATACGCAGTATTTT. Its protein is CASSRQGLSIDTQYF.